The 28 T cell receptor beta chains below were found in one sample sequenced in a study of blood T cell repertoires in COVID-19. Here immunoSEQ multiplex PCR was the method, and the copy in TCRdb shows in-frame clones only, minus some. The profile covers around 150,000 clones, with 60% to 85% appearing a single time and 4.5% taken by the ten largest. Sequencing was carried out using peripheral blood. These receptor sequences come from a woman aged 80 or older with active or convalescent COVID-19.

The chain couples TRBV2 to TRBJ1-1; D uncertain. The CDR3 loop spans 14 amino acids. Trimming took 9 bases from V and 0 from J, leaving 14 bases between them. Per the germline V gene, CDR1 is SNHLY and CDR2 is FYNNEI. The CDR3 coding sequence is TGTGCCAGACAGCCAACGGAGGTGAACACTGAAGCTTTCTTT. This sequence encodes CARQPTEVNTEAFF.

The chain uses TRBV7-9 and TRBJ1-6; 8 nucleotides match TRBD1. The ends lost 6 bases at V and 6 bases at J; junction bases unmatched: 10. The V gene's germline CDR1 is SEHNR and CDR2 FQNEAQ (reference sequence). This CDR3 has 16 residues. The CDR3 DNA sequence: TGTGCCAGCAGTTTGACAGGGGTCGGGGGTAATTCACCCCTCCACTTT. It encodes CASSLTGVGGNSPLHF.

V and J are TRBV2 and TRBJ1-2; a weak D match, TRBD1 (5 bases). Per the germline V gene, CDR1 is SNHLY and CDR2 is FYNNEI. Trimming stripped 5 bases from V and 2 bases from J, with 12 bases between. The CDR3 length is 14 residues. The CDR3 protein is CASSSGNLNYGYTF. The CDR3 DNA is TGTGCCAGCAGTTCAGGGAACCTAAACTATGGCTACACCTTC.

The chain combines TRBV9 with TRBJ2-7; TRBD1 matches 9 bases. Germline CDR1 SGDLS, CDR2 YYNGEE. The CDR3 loop spans 14 amino acids. The ends lost 3 bases at V and 6 bases at J; junction bases unmatched: 7. The CDR3: CASSAGQGRGEQYF. In DNA form, the CDR3 reads TGTGCCAGCAGCGCGGGACAGGGAAGGGGCGAGCAGTACTTC.

This chain joins TRBV19 and TRBJ1-2, with TRBD1 matching 10 bases. J was trimmed by 6 bases and V by 6 bases; bases with no gene match: 4. CDR1 and CDR2 (germline): LNHDA, SQIVND (reference sequence). The CDR3 totals 13 residues. The CDR3 DNA is TGTGCCAGTAGGATGACAGGGGGCCATGGCTACACCTTC. Protein product: CASRMTGGHGYTF.

The chain is built from TRBV11-2 and TRBJ2-3; D may be TRBD1 (6 bases). There are 17 residues in the CDR3. Germline lookup yields CDR1 SGHAT and CDR2 FQNNGV. The V end lost 5 bases, the J end lost 0 bases, and 18 bases lay between the germline ends. CDR3 in amino acids: CASSPSGALRSTDTQYF. CDR3 DNA: TGTGCCAGCAGCCCCTCAGGGGCATTGAGAAGCACAGATACGCAGTATTTT. The full variable domain, with the rest looked up from reference TRBV11-2 and TRBJ2-3, is EAGVAQSPRYKIIEKRQSVAFWCNPISGHATLYWYQQILGQGPKLLIQFQNNGVVDDSQLPKDRFSAERLKGVDSTLKIQPAKLEDSAVYLCASSPSGALRSTDTQYFGPGTRLTVL.

The sample holds one count of this clone. The chain couples TRBV28 to TRBJ1-4, with 8 bases that match TRBD1. The V segment lost 3 bases and the J segment 8 bases; nucleotides outside the gene matches: 8. The CDR3 extends over 15 amino acids. Germline V gene data show CDR1 as MDHEN and CDR2 as SYDVKM. CDR3 protein: CASSLQDRGREKLFF. DNA of the CDR3: TGTGCCAGCAGTTTGCAAGACAGGGGTCGGGAAAAACTGTTTTTT. Combining the CDR3 with reference TRBV28 and TRBJ1-4 gives the whole variable domain DVKVTQSSRYLVKRTGEKVFLECVQDMDHENMFWYRQDPGLGLRLIYFSYDVKMKEKGDIPEGYSVSREKKERFSLILESASTNQTSMYLCASSLQDRGREKLFFGSGTQLSVL.

This clone occurred once. This chain connects TRBV18 to TRBJ1-4, with D perhaps matching TRBD1 (5 bases). Germline-derived CDR1 and CDR2 are KGHSH and LQKENI. Trimming removed 0 bases from V and 4 bases from J, with 12 bases in between. There are 16 residues in the CDR3. CDR3 bases: TGTGCCAGCTCACCACCTTTCGCAGGGCGTAATGAAAAACTGTTTTTT. Encoded protein: CASSPPFAGRNEKLFF.

This clone was detected once. The gene calls are TRBV2 and TRBJ2-7; 7 positions match TRBD1. Germline-derived CDR1 and CDR2 are SNHLY and FYNNEI. The length of the CDR3 is 13 residues. V lost 6 bases to trimming and J lost 5 bases; unmatched junction nucleotides: 7. The CDR3 spells CASRQTGSNEQYF. CDR3 in DNA: TGTGCCAGCAGACAGACAGGGTCCAACGAGCAGTACTTC.

This chain links TRBV18 with TRBJ2-6; D gene ambiguous. Germline assignment: CDR1 KGHSH and CDR2 LQKENI. The CDR3 spans 16 residues. V was cut by 3 bases and J by 0 bases, with 9 bases left in between. In nucleotides, the CDR3 is TGTGCCAGCTCACCCCCCAGGAACTCTGGGGCCAACGTCCTGACTTTC. Its translation: CASSPPRNSGANVLTF.

V usage is TRBV28 and J usage is TRBJ1-1; 7 nucleotides align to TRBD1. The CDR3 is 15 residues long. J lost 3 bases, V lost 5 bases, and 9 bases had no gene match. Per germline, CDR1 MDHEN and CDR2 SYDVKM. Here the CDR3 reads CASSTSNRGDTEAFF. Written as DNA, the CDR3 is TGTGCCAGCAGTACCTCAAACAGGGGAGACACTGAAGCTTTCTTT.

J is TRBJ1-6 and V is TRBV5-5, with TRBD1 as a possible D gene (6 bases). The CDR3 is 14 residues long. CDR1 and CDR2 from the germline V gene are SGHKS and YYEKEE (reference sequence). Trimming took 3 bases from V and 6 from J, leaving 10 bases between them. CDR3 region: CASSSRDINSPLHF. The CDR3 nucleotides are TGTGCCAGCAGCTCCCGGGACATTAATTCACCCCTCCACTTT. The entire variable domain, with the rest obtained from reference TRBV5-5 and TRBJ1-6, is as follows: DAGVTQSPTHLIKTRGQQVTLRCSPISGHKSVSWYQQVLGQGPQFIFQYYEKEERGRGNFPDRFSARQFPNYSSELNVNALLLGDSALYLCASSSRDINSPLHFGNGTRLTVT.

This clone was seen a handful of times. This chain links TRBV10-3 with TRBJ2-7; D possibly corresponds to TRBD1 (5 bases). Germline CDR1 is ENHRY and CDR2 is SYGVKD. Trimming pared 2 bases from V and 4 bases from J, leaving 15 bases between. This CDR3 spans 15 amino acids. The CDR3 coding sequence is TGTGCCATCAGTGAGACGCCAGGGTGGGTATACGAGCAGTACTTC. Its translation is CAISETPGWVYEQYF.

The CDR3 DNA reads TGTGCCAGTAGAAACAGGGGATATGGCTACACCTTC. This codes for CASRNRGYGYTF. The V gene is TRBV19, the J gene TRBJ1-2; the match to TRBD1 covers 7 bases. The length of the CDR3 is 12 residues. Germline CDR1 LNHDA, CDR2 SQIVND (reference sequence). The J segment lost 5 bases and the V segment lost 6 bases, leaving 3 bases of the junction unmatched.

The chain joins TRBV19 to TRBJ2-2; 8 bases line up with TRBD1. V gave up 6 bases and J gave up 2 bases; unmatched junction bases: 11. Germline assignment: CDR1 LNHDA and CDR2 SQIVND (reference sequence). The CDR3 runs to 17 residues. The CDR3 region is CASRAQAGTGNTGELFF. The CDR3 DNA follows: TGTGCCAGTAGAGCACAAGCCGGGACAGGCAACACCGGGGAGCTGTTTTTT.

The rearrangement links TRBV2 to TRBJ2-1; D remains unclear. Trimming removed 3 bases at V and 0 bases at J, with 12 bases between. The CDR3 length is 16 residues. Looked up from germline, CDR1 is SNHLY and CDR2 is FYNNEI. The CDR3 DNA sequence: TGTGCCAGCAGTGAGGGCTTCGCAAGCTCCTACAATGAGCAGTTCTTC. It yields the protein CASSEGFASSYNEQFF.

This chain joins TRBV5-1 and TRBJ1-4, with a possible D match to TRBD1 (5 bases). Germline V lookup: CDR1 SGHRS, CDR2 YFSETQ. The CDR3 spans 15 residues. Between the trimmed V and J ends, which lost 0 bases and 7 bases, there was a span of 13 bases. The CDR3 protein is CASSLGSNGGEKLFF. As DNA, the CDR3 is TGCGCCAGCAGCTTGGGATCTAACGGGGGTGAAAAACTGTTTTTT.

The rearrangement joins TRBV28 to TRBJ2-1; TRBD1 aligns across 7 bases. CDR3 length: 15 residues. The junction had 10 bases not matched to a gene; V was cut back by 4 bases and J by 7 bases. Germline assignment: CDR1 MDHEN and CDR2 SYDVKM. The CDR3 bases are TGTGCCAGCAGTTCGTACCAGGGGGTATCGAATGAGCAGTTCTTC. Protein sequence: CASSSYQGVSNEQFF.

The genes are TRBV27 and TRBJ2-7, with D uncertain. This CDR3 comprises 15 residues. Trimming shortened V by 6 bases and J by 5 bases, and 20 bases separated the two germline ends. Looked up from germline, CDR1 is MNHEY and CDR2 is SMNVEV (reference sequence). The CDR3 coding sequence is TGTGCCAGCAGCCCCAAGCTCGTGGTCCTGGACGAGCAGTACTTC. This gives the protein CASSPKLVVLDEQYF.

CDR3 coding DNA: TGTGCCAGCTCACCCCCGGGGAGGGAAGAGACCCAGTACTTC. Its protein is CASSPPGREETQYF. The chain is built from TRBV18 and TRBJ2-5; 7 nucleotides align to TRBD2. The J segment lost 3 bases and the V segment lost 3 bases, leaving 4 bases of the junction unmatched. The length of the CDR3 is 14 residues. Germline CDR1 KGHSH, CDR2 LQKENI.

The J gene is TRBJ1-1, the V gene TRBV19; the D gene is possibly TRBD1 (6 bases). The CDR3 is 16 residues long. Trimming cost V 7 bases and J 0 bases, with 18 bases left between them. Germline CDR1 and CDR2: LNHDA and SQIVND (reference sequence). CDR3 sequence: CASKARGGPMNTEAFF. The CDR3 DNA reads as TGTGCCAGTAAGGCGCGGGGGGGGCCCATGAACACTGAAGCTTTCTTT.

This sequence joins TRBV7-3 and TRBJ1-2; 7 bases line up with TRBD1. CDR1 SGHTA and CDR2 FQGTGA come from the germline V gene. The CDR3 is 13 residues long. The ends lost 5 bases at V and 4 bases at J; junction bases unmatched: 4. The CDR3: CASSRGGIYGYTF. In DNA form, the CDR3 reads TGTGCCAGCAGCCGAGGGGGCATCTATGGCTACACCTTC.

This clone was observed a single time. This chain connects TRBV3-1 (or the pseudogene TRBV3-2) to TRBJ1-1; D might be TRBD1 (6 bases). The CDR3 is made up of 13 amino acids. The V gene lost 1 base and the J gene lost 8 bases, with 11 bases spanning the gap. Germline V CDR1 and CDR2: LGHDT, YNNKEL (reference sequence). The CDR3 DNA is TGTGCCAGCAGCCAAGTGGCTGGGGGCGAAGCTTTCTTT. The encoded protein is CASSQVAGGEAFF.

The chain carries TRBV7-9 and TRBJ2-7, with a weak D call TRBD1 (6 bases). The V gene lost 4 bases and the J gene lost 1 base, with 14 bases spanning the gap. The V gene's germline CDR1 is SEHNR and CDR2 FQNEAQ (reference sequence). CDR3 size: 15 residues. The CDR3 here is CASSSKMTGSYEQYF. CDR3 DNA: TGTGCCAGCAGCTCTAAAATGACAGGTTCCTACGAGCAGTACTTC.

The rearrangement links TRBV5-1 to TRBJ2-3, with no clear D. Trimming took 4 bases from V and 0 from J, leaving 6 bases between them. This CDR3 spans 13 amino acids. Germline-derived CDR1 and CDR2 are SGHRS and YFSETQ. The CDR3 is CASSIQSTDTQYF. The CDR3 DNA reads TGCGCCAGCAGCATACAGAGCACAGATACGCAGTATTTT.

J is TRBJ2-2 and V is TRBV5-6, with a weak D call TRBD1 (5 bases). Germline V gives CDR1 SGHDT, CDR2 YYEEEE. This CDR3 region has 16 residues. V was clipped by 1 base and J by 6 bases, with 16 bases between them. The DNA of the CDR3 is TGTGCCAGCAGCTTGTTCAGGGTGGCCTATTCCGGGGAGCTGTTTTTT. Its translation: CASSLFRVAYSGELFF.

The chain uses TRBV6-1 and TRBJ1-1; perhaps TRBD1 as D (5 bases). CDR1 and CDR2 from the germline V gene are MNHNS and SASEGT. V lost 3 bases and J 11 bases, leaving 13 bases between the germline ends. The CDR3 extends over 12 amino acids. CDR3 in DNA: TGTGCCAGCAGTGATGTGGGGGGGACGGCTTTCTTT. This gives the protein CASSDVGGTAFF.

This clone was seen more than once but under ten times. The V gene is TRBV15, the J gene TRBJ2-1, with D possibly matching TRBD1 (5 bases). Germline V lookup: CDR1 LNHNV, CDR2 YYDKDF (reference sequence). V was shortened by 5 bases and J by 7 bases, with 15 bases between the two germline ends. The CDR3 length is 14 residues. DNA of the CDR3: TGTGCCACCAGCGGGATGGACACCGGGAATGAGCAGTTCTTC. Translating it yields CATSGMDTGNEQFF.